This TCR beta chain comes out of a study of T cells after posttransplantation cyclophosphamide. Study-wide results and caveats: Recipient CMV seropositivity and CMV reactivation strongly tracked TRB clonality. Later blood repertoires were often dominated by clones from the donor CD8+ memory compartment. Skin or GI-infiltrating T cells shared few TRB sequences with blood.

Controls had myeloablative marrow grafts with methotrexate and calcineurin inhibitor, sampled at 1 year. Sequenced by immunoSEQ multiplex PCR; TCRdb stores in-frame clones only, minus some. The sample holds roughly 10,000 clones; around 90% are singletons and the top ten take approximately 4%. CDR1 LNHDA and CDR2 SQIVND come from the germline V gene (reference sequence). After removal of 5 bases from V and 6 bases from J, the junction contained 7 bases not matched to a gene. The CDR3 is 14 residues long. Details on this clone: The antigen is undetermined.

The TCR sequence derives from a male patient aged 45-60 years who received an allogeneic stem cell transplant from an unrelated donor, was CMV-positive, and had chronic GVHD only. Some T cells may trace back to the graft donor. Sequences were derived from PBMCs, sampled 420 to 450 days after allogeneic stem cell transplant with calcineurin inhibitor and methotrexate. The genes are TRBV19 and TRBJ1-2, with 9 positions matching TRBD1. CDR3 residues: CASSAGTGLDGYTF. Written as DNA, the CDR3 is TGTGCCAGTAGTGCCGGGACAGGGTTAGATGGCTACACCTTC.